This TCR beta chain is from a study of blood T cell repertoires in COVID-19. Some clones are missing from TCRdb's copy, which holds only in-frame ones; the method was immunoSEQ multiplex PCR. Of 290,000 or so clones detected, more than 80% appear once; the ten largest clones hold 1.1%. Looked up from germline, CDR1 is MNHEY and CDR2 is SVGAGI. V was shortened by 8 bases and J by 3 bases, with 14 bases between the two germline ends. This CDR3 comprises 13 residues. The clonotype was recovered from a woman aged 25 to 39 who had recovered from COVID-19. The genes are TRBV6-5 and TRBJ2-7; possibly TRBD1 for D (6 bases). Material: PBMCs or T cells enriched from blood (not recorded which). CDR3 nucleotides: TGTGCCAGCGCCCAGGGGTGGAGCTACGAGCAGTACTTC. Translated: CASAQGWSYEQYF.